Described below is a single T cell receptor beta chain sequence and its context. Its antigen is currently unknown. CDR1 is MGHRA, CDR2 YSYEKL, per germline. V gave up 1 base and J gave up 1 base; unmatched junction bases: 10. The CDR3 has 18 amino acids. The TCRbeta library was prepared with unique molecular identifiers. TCRdb passed the PCR reads through MiXCR, listing each CDR3 protein once. The sample has hundreds of thousands of distinct CDR3 sequences; about a sixth are singletons. These data belong to a study of T-cell reconstitution after alpha-beta-depleted transplantation in children. Notes on the study in general: By about two months after transplant, alpha-beta T cells reportedly arose from several hundred graft clones that had expanded.

The clonotype comes from a male patient aged 2-10 years who had a stem cell transplant for acute lymphoblastic leukemia, so the T cells may come from the graft donor. The gene calls are TRBV4-1 and TRBJ2-3; 8 nucleotides align to TRBD1. Sample: PBMCs, mostly from graft donor cells, taken 360 days after TCRalphabeta/CD19-depleted stem cell transplant. The CDR3 sequence is CASSQVPGRGLGTDTQYF. CDR3 in DNA: TGCGCCAGCAGCCAAGTTCCCGGCAGGGGGCTAGGCACAGATACGCAGTATTTT.